The T cell receptor beta chain under discussion was sequenced for a study of T-cell reconstitution after alpha-beta-depleted transplantation in children. Overall study results and limits: T-cell counts and diversity at one year following transplant were attributed mainly to newly produced T cells. The origin of high day-60 TCRbeta diversity in some patients lay in surviving recipient T cells and thymic progenitors. Reportedly, roughly two months post-transplant, alpha-beta T cells arose from several hundred expanded graft clones.

Of note for this clonotype: The target antigen is unknown.

Library preparation (for TCRbeta) was performed with unique molecular identifiers. One entry per CDR3 protein results from TCRdb running MiXCR on the PCR reads. The sample consists of about 580,000 distinct CDR3 sequences, roughly 23% of them appearing once. Germline assignment: CDR1 SGHAT and CDR2 FQNNGV. The CDR3 runs to 15 residues. V shed 4 bases, J shed 8 bases, and the junction held 9 bases outside the gene matches. The rearrangement links TRBV11-2 to TRBJ2-1; 9 bases are a match to TRBD1. The source of this sequence is a boy younger than two who had a stem cell transplant for acute myeloid leukemia, so the T cells may come from the graft donor. The sequencing used PBMCs, mostly from graft donor cells, collected 360 days after TCRalphabeta/CD19-depleted stem cell transplant. The DNA of the CDR3 is TGTGCCAGCAGCTGGACCGGGACAGGGCTCTATGAGCAGTTCTTC. It specifies CASSWTGTGLYEQFF.